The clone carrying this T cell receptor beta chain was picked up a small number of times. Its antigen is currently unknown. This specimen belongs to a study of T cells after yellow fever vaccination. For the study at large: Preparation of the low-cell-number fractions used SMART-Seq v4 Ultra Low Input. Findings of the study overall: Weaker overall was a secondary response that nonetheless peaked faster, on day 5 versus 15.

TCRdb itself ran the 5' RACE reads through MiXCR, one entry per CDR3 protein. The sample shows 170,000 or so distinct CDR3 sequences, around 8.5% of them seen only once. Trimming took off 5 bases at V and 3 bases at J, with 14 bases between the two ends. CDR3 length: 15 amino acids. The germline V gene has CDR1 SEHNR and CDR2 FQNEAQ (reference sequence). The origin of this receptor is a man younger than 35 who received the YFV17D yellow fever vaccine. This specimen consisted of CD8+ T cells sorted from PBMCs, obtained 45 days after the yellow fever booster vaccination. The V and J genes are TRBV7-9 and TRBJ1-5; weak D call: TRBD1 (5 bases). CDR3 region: CASSPPGRNNQPQHF. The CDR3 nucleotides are TGTGCCAGCAGCCCTCCGGGGCGTAACAATCAGCCCCAGCATTTT.